The source of this TCR beta chain is a study of control samples from healthy donors and cancer patients (dated by TCRdb to 2020 to 2021). Looking up the germline V gene yields CDR1 KGHSH and CDR2 LQKENI. Counted from cysteine to phenylalanine, this CDR3 has 14 amino acids. Only the CDR3 region is kept as DNA, spanning 42 bases read in frame from base 1. Trimming takes 3 bases from V and 0 bases from J, and the germline ends sit 6 bases apart. About this clone itself: Its antigen remains undetermined. No quality values exist for individual bases; no much larger clone is one base distant.

Receptors were amplified or captured by the immunoSEQ multiplex PCR assay. TCRdb holds this immuneACCESS table with in-frame rearrangements only. Some clones are missing; in checked studies, unresolved V genes explain under half, and the rest has no known cause. Counted in this sample were 150,000 to 200,000 clones; around 91% of them appeared once. The top ten clonotypes cover roughly 1.6% of the sample. The chain is made from TRBV18 and TRBJ1-3, with no reliable assignment of the D segment. The origin of this receptor is a woman aged 25-40 years in good health. Sequencing input: blood. The CDR3 protein: CASSPTTSGNTIYF. The sequence in DNA is TGTGCCAGCTCACCGACAACCTCTGGAAACACCATATATTTT.